The 13 T cell receptor beta chains in this list originate from one sample, sequenced in a study of shared clonotypes between healthy human individuals. TCRdb's copy holds only in-frame clones and misses some; the assay was immunoSEQ multiplex PCR. The data contain millions of clones, more than 85% of them seen just once; the ten biggest clones take up 0.39%. The sequenced sample was naive CD4+ T cells from PBMCs. Sample subset: CD45RA+ positively selected. Receptor source: a young man in good health. Some clones in this sample may be carry-over from other donors' samples.

The sample holds one count of this clone. CDR3 DNA: TGTGCCAGCTCAGCACAGACTAGCGGGAGGCCCGCGAACACCGGGGAGCTGTTTTTT. Its protein is CASSAQTSGRPANTGELFF. The V gene is TRBV18, the J gene TRBJ2-2, with TRBD2 identical over 13 bases. The junction had 9 bases not matched to a gene; V was cut back by 5 bases and J by 0 bases. Germline V lookup: CDR1 KGHSH, CDR2 LQKENI. CDR3 length: 19 amino acids. The variable domain in full, with the rest retrieved from reference TRBV18 and TRBJ2-2, is NAGVMQNPRHLVRRRGQEARLRCSPMKGHSHVYWYRQLPEEGLKFMVYLQKENIIDESGMPKERFSAEFPKEGPSILRIQQVVRGDSAAYFCASSAQTSGRPANTGELFFGEGSRLTVL.

The chain couples TRBV15 to TRBJ2-3; TRBD2 matches at 8 bases. The J segment lost 4 bases and the V segment lost 3 bases, leaving 6 bases of the junction unmatched. The length of the CDR3 is 15 residues. Germline CDR1 is LNHNV and CDR2 is YYDKDF (reference sequence). The CDR3, as DNA: TGTGCCACCAGCAGCTTTAGACTAGCGCCAGATACGCAGTATTTT. Translated: CATSSFRLAPDTQYF. The whole variable domain, filled in from reference TRBV15 and TRBJ2-3, reads DAMVIQNPRYQVTQFGKPVTLSCSQTLNHNVMYWYQQKSSQAPKLLFHYYDKDFNNEADTPDNFQSRRPNTSFCFLDIRSPGLGDTAMYLCATSSFRLAPDTQYFGPGTRLTVL.

This rearrangement joins TRBV2 to TRBJ1-1; D is undetermined. Germline-derived CDR1 and CDR2 are SNHLY and FYNNEI. CDR3 size: 13 residues. Between the trimmed V and J ends, which lost 3 bases and 4 bases, there was a span of 9 bases. CDR3 sequence: CASSERWGTEAFF. The DNA of the CDR3 is TGTGCCAGCAGTGAGCGGTGGGGCACTGAAGCTTTCTTT.

In regard to this clone: The same CDR3 arises from other DNA sequences in this sample as well. The chain uses TRBV7-9 and TRBJ2-1, with D unresolved. Per germline, CDR1 SEHNR and CDR2 FQNEAQ (reference sequence). The CDR3 runs to 11 residues. The V and J ends lost 5 bases and 4 bases respectively, with 3 bases between them. Here the CDR3 DNA reads TGTGCCAGCAGCGTTTACAATGAGCAGTTCTTC. Protein: CASSVYNEQFF.

The J gene is TRBJ2-4, the V gene TRBV7-9; D uncertain. CDR1 is SEHNR and CDR2 is FQNEAQ in the germline V gene (reference sequence). CDR3 size: 16 residues. With 1 base removed from V and 3 bases from J, the gap between germline ends came to 13 bases. The CDR3 DNA reads as TGTGCCAGCAGCTTAGGAAGCAGTTATGTCAAAAACATTCAGTACTTC. Translating it yields CASSLGSSYVKNIQYF. The entire variable domain, with the rest obtained from reference TRBV7-9 and TRBJ2-4, is as follows: DTGVSQNPRHKITKRGQNVTFRCDPISEHNRLYWYRQTLGQGPEFLTYFQNEAQLEKSRLLSDRFSAERPKGSFSTLEIQRTEQGDSAMYLCASSLGSSYVKNIQYFGAGTRLSVL.

The chain couples TRBV9 to TRBJ2-1; no definite D call. Trimming took off 3 bases at V and 4 bases at J, with 14 bases between the two ends. Germline V CDR1 and CDR2: SGDLS, YYNGEE. The CDR3 totals 15 residues. The CDR3 here is CASSENPGSYNEQFF. The CDR3, as DNA: TGTGCCAGCAGCGAAAACCCGGGCTCTTACAATGAGCAGTTCTTC.

The V and J genes are TRBV5-3 and TRBJ2-1; 9 nucleotides align to TRBD1. TRBV5-3 is an open reading frame, and its role is uncertain. The trim removed 3 bases at V and 6 bases at J, leaving 7 bases unmatched. There are 15 residues in the CDR3. The DNA for the CDR3 is TGTGCCAGAAGCTCTACCGGGACAGGGAGCAATGAGCAGTTCTTC. Its protein is CARSSTGTGSNEQFF.

The chain employs TRBV28 and TRBJ1-5; 10 bases agree with TRBD1. The CDR3 length is 15 residues. J lost 6 bases, V lost 9 bases, and 11 bases had no gene match. Per the germline V gene, CDR1 is MDHEN and CDR2 is SYDVKM. The CDR3 DNA sequence: TGTGCCAGTTCAACCCCGGGGACAGGGGTTCAGCCCCAGCATTTT. Translating gives CASSTPGTGVQPQHF.

This rearrangement joins TRBV7-2 to TRBJ2-7, with D tentatively TRBD1 (5 bases). CDR3 length: 12 residues. Trimming pared 4 bases from V and 4 bases from J, leaving 8 bases between. Looked up from germline, CDR1 is SGHTA and CDR2 is FQGNSA. The CDR3 spells CASSSSGYEQYF. In nucleotides, the CDR3 is TGTGCCAGCAGCTCCTCAGGGTACGAGCAGTACTTC.

This rearrangement joins TRBV5-1 to TRBJ2-7; 8 bases agree with TRBD1. CDR3 length: 15 residues. J gave up 7 bases and V 4 bases, and 13 bases lay outside the gene matches. The germline gives CDR1 SGHRS, CDR2 YFSETQ. CDR3 in amino acids: CASSPQGTGVLEQYF. The CDR3 bases are TGCGCCAGCAGCCCCCAAGGGACAGGCGTCTTGGAGCAGTACTTC.

The rearrangement uses TRBV7-9 and TRBJ1-4; possible D gene TRBD1, 6 bases. With 5 bases removed from V and 5 bases from J, the gap between germline ends came to 12 bases. The CDR3 has 14 amino acids. From germline, CDR1 is SEHNR and CDR2 FQNEAQ (reference sequence). The DNA for the CDR3 is TGTGCCAGCAGCATCCATACAGGGAATGAAAAACTGTTTTTT. As protein: CASSIHTGNEKLFF.

The chain combines TRBV4-1 with TRBJ2-7, with D hard to call. CDR3 size: 14 residues. V shed 0 bases and J shed 2 bases, with 8 bases lying between them. Germline CDR1 is MGHRA and CDR2 is YSYEKL. CDR3 in amino acids: CASSQDMVPYEQYF. The CDR3 coding sequence is TGCGCCAGCAGCCAAGATATGGTCCCCTACGAGCAGTACTTC.

The chain couples TRBV9 to TRBJ2-5; 7 bases map to TRBD2. CDR3 size: 16 residues. The germline V gene has CDR1 SGDLS and CDR2 YYNGEE. The junction had 8 bases not matched to a gene; V was cut back by 0 bases and J by 3 bases. The CDR3 spells CASSVGSSGRKETQYF. The CDR3 region has the DNA TGTGCCAGCAGCGTAGGGTCTAGCGGAAGGAAAGAGACCCAGTACTTC.